The clone carrying this T cell receptor (beta chain) has just one count. How the authors handled the data: Cell counts per sample came from amplifying reference gene primers. The repertoire was sequenced with immunoSEQ multiplex PCR; TCRdb's copy has only in-frame clones and lacks some. V and J calls and clone size are those listed in that table; D and trimming were worked out from the DNA. The table includes over 75,000 clones, approximately 87% detected once. This record comes from a study of blood T cell repertoires in COVID-19. Turning to the study itself: The origin of the acute and convalescent COVID-19 samples was the United States, Italy and Spain. Sources were T cells, B-cell-depleted T cells, or PBMCs; the material itself was cDNA or gDNA.

This CDR3 is 15 amino acids long. Germline V gene sequence: CDR1 MNHEY, CDR2 SVGEGT. V lost 0 bases and J 5 bases, leaving 13 bases between the germline ends. The genes are TRBV6-2 or TRBV6-3 and TRBJ1-1; a weak D match, TRBD1 (5 bases). The sample consisted of peripheral blood. The source is a human donor in a cohort sampled during active COVID-19. The CDR3 loop is CASSYSLRGGTEAFF. Written as DNA, the CDR3 is TGTGCCAGCAGTTACTCGTTAAGGGGAGGGACTGAAGCTTTCTTT.